This T cell receptor (beta chain) was identified in a study of blood T cell repertoires in COVID-19. Trimming stripped 1 base from V and 8 bases from J, with 11 bases between. CDR1 and CDR2 (germline): LNHDA, SQIVND (reference sequence). The CDR3 is 14 residues long. The data were produced by immunoSEQ multiplex PCR, yet TCRdb's version contains in-frame clones alone and is incomplete. This table holds roughly 400,000 clones, 90% found once. The chain joins TRBV19 to TRBJ2-2, with D possibly TRBD2 on 5 matching bases. This clonotype was obtained from a man aged 18 to 35 who had recovered from COVID-19. The sequencing sample was made of PBMCs or T cells enriched from blood (not recorded which). CDR3 protein: CASSIGSGKGELFF. The CDR3 DNA is TGTGCCAGTAGTATAGGTTCGGGGAAAGGGGAGCTGTTTTTT.